The next 29 T cell receptor beta chains were all read from a single sample in a study of regulatory T cells in long-lasting Graves disease. Through Arm-PCR of CDR3 regions and iRepertoire HTBI primers, TCR beta libraries were built. MiXCR, applied by TCRdb to the multiplex PCR reads, yields one record per CDR3 protein. The sample shows about 430,000 distinct CDR3 sequences, around 20% of them seen only once. Noted time point: persistent/refractory GD, antithyroid drugs over 5 years with positive TRAb. From RNA extracted from PBMCs, the TCR library was made. Sequences were derived from peripheral blood mononuclear cells (PBMCs), sampled when the disease was refractory, from a patient treated with antithyroid drugs. These receptor sequences come from a female donor with Graves disease.

This clonotype was seen a few times. The CDR3 DNA reads as TGTGCCAGCAGCGAGGGGGTTAGCGGGAGGGTGGAAGAGCAGTTCTTC. The encoded protein is CASSEGVSGRVEEQFF. The rearrangement links TRBV9 to TRBJ2-1, with 11 nucleotides matching TRBD2. Germline CDR1 SGDLS, CDR2 YYNGEE. This CDR3 has 16 amino acids. V dropped 3 bases and J dropped 10; count of bases not matched to a gene: 12.

The rearrangement links TRBV19 to TRBJ2-3, with 7 bases identical to TRBD2. Germline V CDR1 and CDR2: LNHDA, SQIVND (reference sequence). Losses at the gene ends were 4 bases for V and 5 bases for J; bases not matched to a gene: 12. The CDR3 spans 16 residues. CDR3 amino acids: CASSSGTGGGGDTQYF. The CDR3 DNA reads TGTGCCAGTAGTAGTGGGACCGGCGGGGGAGGAGATACGCAGTATTTT. Using reference TRBV19 and TRBJ2-3 for the parts outside the CDR3, the full variable domain is DGGITQSPKYLFRKEGQNVTLSCEQNLNHDAMYWYRQDPGQGLRLIYYSQIVNDFQKGDIAEGYSVSREKKESFPLTVTSAQKNPTAFYLCASSSGTGGGGDTQYFGPGTRLTVL.

The chain is built from TRBV7-2 and TRBJ2-2; 7 positions match TRBD1. V shed 2 bases and J 5 bases; nucleotides not matched to a gene: 8. The CDR3 loop spans 16 amino acids. The germline V gene has CDR1 SGHTA and CDR2 FQGNSA. The CDR3 DNA reads TGTGCCAGCAGCTTATTGGGACAGCTCTTGACCGGGGAGCTGTTTTTT. Encoded protein: CASSLLGQLLTGELFF.

This clonotype was seen a handful of times. This chain joins TRBV27 and TRBJ1-3; 8 bases map to TRBD1. CDR1 is MNHEY, CDR2 SMNVEV, per germline (reference sequence). J gave up 2 bases and V 5 bases, and 8 bases lay outside the gene matches. The CDR3 consists of 16 residues. For the CDR3, the DNA is TGTGCCAGCAGTCCCCTGTCACAGGGGGCTGGAAACACCATATATTTT. Its protein is CASSPLSQGAGNTIYF.

This clonotype was seen a few times. This chain connects TRBV29-1 to TRBJ2-5, with D perhaps given as TRBD1 or TRBD2 (5 bases each). The CDR3 loop spans 13 amino acids. The V gene lost 4 bases and the J gene lost 5 bases, with 14 bases spanning the gap. CDR1 and CDR2 from the germline V gene are SQVTM and ANQGSEA. DNA for the CDR3: TGCAGCGTTGTTAAGGGGACCGGGGAGACCCAGTACTTC. The encoded protein is CSVVKGTGETQYF.

This clonotype was recorded many times. This chain joins TRBV2 and TRBJ2-7, with 11 nucleotides matching TRBD2. Germline CDR1 is SNHLY and CDR2 is FYNNEI. There are 15 residues in the CDR3. J gave up 4 bases and V 8 bases, and 10 bases lay outside the gene matches. DNA for the CDR3: TGTGCCAGCCACCCCCGCCTAGCGGGAGGTTACGAGCAGTACTTC. Its translation is CASHPRLAGGYEQYF.

The table lists this clonotype with a few counts. The CDR3 DNA reads TGTGCCAGCAGCTTAGCGCGGGGCGGAGGGGAGACCCAGTACTTC. This sequence encodes CASSLARGGGETQYF. The chain uses TRBV7-9 and TRBJ2-5; D is perhaps TRBD2 (6 bases). The V gene's germline CDR1 is SEHNR and CDR2 FQNEAQ (reference sequence). V lost 0 bases, J lost 5 bases, and 13 bases lay in between. This CDR3 is 15 amino acids long.

This clonotype was seen a handful of times. The genes are TRBV12-3 or TRBV12-4 and TRBJ1-5; 7 bases fit TRBD1. The junction had 3 bases not matched to a gene; V was cut back by 2 bases and J by 2 bases. This CDR3 is 15 amino acids long. The CDR3, as DNA: TGTGCCAGCAGTTTAAGAGGGACAGGCAATCAGCCCCAGCATTTT. Its translation: CASSLRGTGNQPQHF.

On this clonotype: Its ends do not fully match the called genes, so a read error is possible. This chain uses TRBV20-1 with TRBJ2-7; D possibly corresponds to TRBD1 (5 bases). Looked up from germline, CDR1 is DFQATT and CDR2 is SNEGSKA (reference sequence). This CDR3 contains 13 residues. CDR3 sequence reads: CRARVQGSYEQYF. The CDR3 DNA is TGCAGAGCTAGAGTGCAGGGCAGCTACGAGCAGTACTTC.

This clonotype occurred many times. The V call is TRBV28, the J call TRBJ1-2; the D gene is possibly TRBD1 (6 bases). There are 16 residues in the CDR3. Germline CDR1 MDHEN, CDR2 SYDVKM. Trimming cost V 9 bases and J 4 bases, with 24 bases left between them. The CDR3 loop reads CASTETGGRKFYGYTF. The CDR3 coding sequence is TGTGCCAGTACCGAGACAGGTGGCAGAAAATTCTATGGCTACACCTTC.

In its sample, this clonotype was seen many times. The chain carries TRBV28 and TRBJ2-7; 7 bases match TRBD1. Germline CDR1 reads MDHEN; CDR2 reads SYDVKM. V lost 3 bases to trimming and J lost 0 bases; unmatched junction nucleotides: 8. The CDR3 loop spans 16 amino acids. The CDR3 here is CASSFSHRGFSYEQYF. In nucleotides, the CDR3 is TGTGCCAGCAGTTTTAGTCACAGGGGTTTCTCCTACGAGCAGTACTTC.

This clonotype came up a few times. This sequence joins TRBV2 and TRBJ1-6, with 12 positions matching TRBD1. V shed 7 bases and J 8 bases; nucleotides not matched to a gene: 12. The CDR3 runs 17 residues. Germline CDR1 reads SNHLY; CDR2 reads FYNNEI. CDR3 amino acids: CASTAGQGAIRDSPLHF. CDR3 bases: TGTGCCAGCACGGCGGGACAGGGGGCGATTCGAGATTCACCCCTCCACTTT.

This clonotype has only one observation. This chain links TRBV12-3 or TRBV12-4 with TRBJ1-1; D uncertain. Between the trimmed V and J ends, which lost 1 base and 0 bases, there was a span of 18 bases. This CDR3 contains 18 residues. CDR3 amino acids: CASSLELVDVQMNTEAFF. The CDR3 nucleotides are TGTGCCAGCAGTTTAGAATTGGTAGATGTGCAAATGAACACTGAAGCTTTCTTT.

This clonotype has a handful of counts. V usage is TRBV19 and J usage is TRBJ2-7; possibly TRBD1 for D (6 bases). The CDR3 is made up of 15 amino acids. CDR1 LNHDA and CDR2 SQIVND come from the germline V gene (reference sequence). V lost 5 bases, J lost 2 bases, and 16 bases lay in between. The CDR3 DNA reads TGTGCCAGTAGTGACCCAGGGGCACTACCCTACGAGCAGTACTTC. It yields the protein CASSDPGALPYEQYF.

The V gene is TRBV10-1, the J gene TRBJ2-2, with D perhaps given as TRBD1 or TRBD2 (5 bases each). The V gene lost 0 bases and the J gene lost 4 bases, with 9 bases spanning the gap. Germline loops: CDR1 WNHNN, CDR2 SYGVQD (reference sequence). The CDR3 is made up of 15 amino acids. This chain's CDR3 is CASSESRGGTGELFF. CDR3 nucleotides: TGCGCCAGCAGTGAGTCGAGGGGTGGCACCGGGGAGCTGTTTTTT.

CDR3 in amino acids: CASRSGVTGELFF. CDR3 bases: TGTGCCAGCAGGTCAGGGGTTACCGGGGAGCTGTTTTTT. The chain uses TRBV11-2 and TRBJ2-2, with D possibly TRBD1 on 6 matching bases. The CDR3 loop spans 13 amino acids. Germline assignment: CDR1 SGHAT and CDR2 FQNNGV. V lost 6 bases to trimming and J lost 5 bases, with 10 bases between them.

This clonotype has more than one count but fewer than ten. In nucleotides, the CDR3 is TGCAGTGCCCGACACAGGTTCGCGAACACCGGGGAGCTGTTTTTT. Amino acid sequence: CSARHRFANTGELFF. The chain carries TRBV20-1 and TRBJ2-2, with a weak D call TRBD1 (5 bases). This CDR3 is 15 amino acids long. V lost 6 bases and J lost 0, with 14 bases in between. Germline loops: CDR1 DFQATT, CDR2 SNEGSKA (reference sequence).

Only a few counts were recorded for this clonotype. J is TRBJ2-2 and V is TRBV7-9; D gene ambiguous. The V gene lost 5 bases and the J gene lost 5 bases, with 18 bases spanning the gap. Germline assignment: CDR1 SEHNR and CDR2 FQNEAQ (reference sequence). The CDR3 has 16 residues. DNA for the CDR3: TGTGCCAGCAGCCCCCAGATGTGGATAGAGACCGGGGAGCTGTTTTTT. This gives the protein CASSPQMWIETGELFF. Combining the CDR3 with reference TRBV7-9 and TRBJ2-2 gives the whole variable domain DTGVSQNPRHKITKRGQNVTFRCDPISEHNRLYWYRQTLGQGPEFLTYFQNEAQLEKSRLLSDRFSAERPKGSFSTLEIQRTEQGDSAMYLCASSPQMWIETGELFFGEGSRLTVL.

The chain joins TRBV6-1 to TRBJ2-1; D is unresolved. Germline V CDR1 and CDR2: MNHNS, SASEGT. V lost 5 bases and J 9 bases, leaving 17 bases between the germline ends. The CDR3 spans 14 residues. The CDR3 nucleotides read TGTGCCAGCAGTACGCCCTGGTCAGGTGGTGAGCAGTTCTTC. It codes for CASSTPWSGGEQFF.

At least ten counts were recorded for this clonotype. The chain joins TRBV6-5 to TRBJ2-2; 9 nucleotides match TRBD2. Germline CDR1 is MNHEY and CDR2 is SVGAGI. The CDR3 is made up of 19 amino acids. Trimming cost V 0 bases and J 5 bases; bases outside gene matches: 13. CDR3 nucleotide sequence: TGTGCCAGCAGTTACTCGATCTTGCTTAGCGGGAGAAAAACCGGGGAGCTGTTTTTT. This encodes CASSYSILLSGRKTGELFF.

Concerning this clonotype: Because the CDR3's place on the DNA is in doubt, the DNA is left out and the CDR3 is given as listed by TCRdb. V and J are TRBV25-1 and TRBJ1-4. Per the germline V gene, CDR1 is MGHDK and CDR2 is SYGVNS. The CDR3 comprises 14 residues, both ends counted. CDR3 in amino acids: CASRGGGRMKNCFF.

This clonotype was recorded at least ten times. V is TRBV5-1 and J is TRBJ2-2; D unclear. V dropped 0 bases and J dropped 4 bases, with 10 bases sitting between them. Per germline, CDR1 SGHRS and CDR2 YFSETQ. The CDR3 covers 15 residues. CDR3 in DNA: TGCGCCAGCAGCTTGGAATTGGGCCGCACCGGGGAGCTGTTTTTT. Translating gives CASSLELGRTGELFF.

This clonotype was seen a few times. The genes are TRBV20-1 and TRBJ2-7; D may be TRBD1 (6 bases). Trimming shortened V by 5 bases and J by 0 bases, and 17 bases separated the two germline ends. In germline, CDR1 is DFQATT, CDR2 SNEGSKA (reference sequence). The CDR3 spans 15 residues. The CDR3 loop reads CSASRTRTVSYEQYF. CDR3 in DNA: TGCAGTGCTTCGCGAACGAGGACAGTCTCCTACGAGCAGTACTTC.

This clonotype was counted ten times or more. This chain connects TRBV7-3 to TRBJ1-1; 7 nucleotides agree with TRBD1. Germline trimming cut 3 bases from V and 4 bases from J; bases unmatched to any gene: 11. CDR1 is SGHTA, CDR2 FQGTGA, per germline. There are 16 residues in the CDR3. The CDR3 DNA reads as TGTGCCAGCAGCTTGACAGGGATCGGCCGGGTCACTGAAGCTTTCTTT. It specifies CASSLTGIGRVTEAFF.

This clonotype was found a few times. This chain joins TRBV14 and TRBJ2-7; D tentatively reads TRBD1 or TRBD2 (6 bases each). V shed 2 bases and J shed 2 bases, with 10 bases lying between them. Germline V gene data show CDR1 as SGHDN and CDR2 as FVKESK. The CDR3 covers 14 residues. CDR3: CASSQYRGAYEQYF. As DNA, the CDR3 is TGTGCCAGCAGCCAATATAGGGGGGCCTACGAGCAGTACTTC. Variable domain in full (rest from reference TRBV14 and TRBJ2-7): EAGVTQFPSHSVIEKGQTVTLRCDPISGHDNLYWYRRVMGKEIKFLLHFVKESKQDESGMPNNRFLAERTGGTYSTLKVQPAELEDSGVYFCASSQYRGAYEQYFGPGTRLTVT.

J is TRBJ2-7 and V is TRBV19; D might be TRBD1 or TRBD2, each matching 5 bases. The germline CDR1 and CDR2 sequences are LNHDA and SQIVND (reference sequence). V lost 10 bases and J lost 4, with 17 bases in between. This CDR3 is 13 amino acids long. The CDR3 DNA is TGTGCCACCGCCAGTAGGGACCGATACGAGCAGTACTTC. It translates to CATASRDRYEQYF.

This clonotype was detected ten times or more. J is TRBJ1-2 and V is TRBV12-3 or TRBV12-4; D is unresolved. Trimming stripped 5 bases from V and 7 bases from J, with 20 bases between. There are 15 residues in the CDR3. The CDR3 reads CASSTGPPRPPGYTF. DNA for the CDR3: TGTGCCAGCAGTACCGGTCCTCCCAGGCCCCCTGGCTACACCTTC.

This clonotype was observed at least ten times. The chain combines TRBV6-1 with TRBJ2-5; D may be TRBD1 (5 bases). The germline V gene has CDR1 MNHNS and CDR2 SASEGT. V was shortened by 3 bases and J by 4 bases, with 15 bases between the two germline ends. The CDR3 loop spans 15 amino acids. CDR3 loop: CASSDQGRVTETQYF. The CDR3 DNA reads TGTGCCAGCAGTGATCAGGGCAGGGTAACAGAGACCCAGTACTTC.

As for this clonotype: It may be a read error: a sequence one base away is much more abundant. The rearrangement uses TRBV15 and TRBJ2-6, with 10 nucleotides matching TRBD1. CDR3 length equals 22 residues. CDR1 LNHNV and CDR2 YYDKDF come from the germline V gene (reference sequence). The CDR3 DNA reads as TGTGCCGCCAGCAGCACCGGGACAGGGGCCGCCGCGTCACTTTCTGGGGCCAACGTCCTGACTTTC. Translating it yields CAASSTGTGAAASLSGANVLTF.